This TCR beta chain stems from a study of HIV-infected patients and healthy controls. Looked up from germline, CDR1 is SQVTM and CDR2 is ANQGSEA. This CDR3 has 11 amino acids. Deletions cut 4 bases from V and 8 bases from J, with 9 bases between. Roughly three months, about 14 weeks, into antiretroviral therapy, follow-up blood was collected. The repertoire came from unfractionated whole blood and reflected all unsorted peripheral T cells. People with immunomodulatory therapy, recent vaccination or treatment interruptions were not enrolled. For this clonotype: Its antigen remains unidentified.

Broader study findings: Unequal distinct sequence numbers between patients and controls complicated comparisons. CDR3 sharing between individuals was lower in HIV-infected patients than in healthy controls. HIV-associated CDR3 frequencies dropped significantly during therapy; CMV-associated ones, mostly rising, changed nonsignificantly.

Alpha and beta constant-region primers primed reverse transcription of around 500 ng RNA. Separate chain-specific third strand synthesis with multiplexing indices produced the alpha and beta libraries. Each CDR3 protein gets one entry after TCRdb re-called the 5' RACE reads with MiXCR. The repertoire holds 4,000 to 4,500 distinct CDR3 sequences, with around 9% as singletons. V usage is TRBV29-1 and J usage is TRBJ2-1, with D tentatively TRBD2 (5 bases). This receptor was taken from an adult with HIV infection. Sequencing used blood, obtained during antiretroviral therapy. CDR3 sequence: CSVGAEDEQFF. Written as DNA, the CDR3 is TGCAGCGTTGGGGCGGAGGATGAGCAGTTCTTC.